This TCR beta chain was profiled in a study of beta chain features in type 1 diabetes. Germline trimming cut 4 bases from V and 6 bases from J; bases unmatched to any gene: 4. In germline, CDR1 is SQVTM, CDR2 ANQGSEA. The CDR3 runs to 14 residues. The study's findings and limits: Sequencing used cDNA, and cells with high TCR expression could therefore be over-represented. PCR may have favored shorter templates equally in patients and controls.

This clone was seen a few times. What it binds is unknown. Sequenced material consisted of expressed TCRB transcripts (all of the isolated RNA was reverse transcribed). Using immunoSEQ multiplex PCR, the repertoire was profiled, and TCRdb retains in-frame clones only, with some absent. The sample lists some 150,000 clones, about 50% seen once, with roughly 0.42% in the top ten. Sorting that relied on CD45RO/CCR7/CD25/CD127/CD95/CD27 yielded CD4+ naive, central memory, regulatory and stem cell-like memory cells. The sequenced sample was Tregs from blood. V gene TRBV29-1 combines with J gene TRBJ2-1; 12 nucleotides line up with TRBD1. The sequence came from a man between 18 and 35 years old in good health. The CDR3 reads CSVAKGQGANEQFF. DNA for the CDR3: TGCAGCGTTGCTAAGGGACAGGGGGCCAATGAGCAGTTCTTC.